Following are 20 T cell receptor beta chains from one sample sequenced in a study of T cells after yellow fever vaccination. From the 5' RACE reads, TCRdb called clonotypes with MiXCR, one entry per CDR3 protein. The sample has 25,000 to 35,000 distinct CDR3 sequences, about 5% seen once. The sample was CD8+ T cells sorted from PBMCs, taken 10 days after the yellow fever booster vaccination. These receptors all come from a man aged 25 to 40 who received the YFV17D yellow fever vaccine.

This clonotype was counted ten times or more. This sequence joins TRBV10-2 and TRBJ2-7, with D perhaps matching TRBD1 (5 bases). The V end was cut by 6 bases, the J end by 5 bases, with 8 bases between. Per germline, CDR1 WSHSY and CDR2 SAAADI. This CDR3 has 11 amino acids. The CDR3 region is CASRAGNEQYF. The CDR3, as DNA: TGCGCCAGCAGGGCAGGGAACGAGCAGTACTTC.

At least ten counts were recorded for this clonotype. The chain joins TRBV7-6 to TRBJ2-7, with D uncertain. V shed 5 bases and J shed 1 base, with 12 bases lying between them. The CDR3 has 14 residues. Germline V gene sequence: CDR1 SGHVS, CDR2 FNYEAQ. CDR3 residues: CASSPRDGSYEQYF. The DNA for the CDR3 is TGTGCCAGCAGCCCGAGAGACGGATCCTACGAGCAGTACTTC.

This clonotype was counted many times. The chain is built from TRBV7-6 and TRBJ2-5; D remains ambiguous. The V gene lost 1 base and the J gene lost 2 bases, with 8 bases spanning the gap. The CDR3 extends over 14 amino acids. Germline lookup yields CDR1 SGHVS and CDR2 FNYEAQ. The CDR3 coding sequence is TGTGCCAGCAGCTTAGATGTGGGTCAAGAGACCCAGTACTTC. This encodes CASSLDVGQETQYF.

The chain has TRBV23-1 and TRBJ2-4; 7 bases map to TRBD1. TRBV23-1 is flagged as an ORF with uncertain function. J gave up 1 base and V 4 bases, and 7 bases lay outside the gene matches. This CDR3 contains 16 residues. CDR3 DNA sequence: TGCGCCAGCAGTCTACCTGAGACAGGGGCCAAAAACATTCAGTACTTC. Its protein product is CASSLPETGAKNIQYF.

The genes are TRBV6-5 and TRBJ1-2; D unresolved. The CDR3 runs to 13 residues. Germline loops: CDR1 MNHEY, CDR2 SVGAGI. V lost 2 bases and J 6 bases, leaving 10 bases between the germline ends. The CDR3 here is CASSYRPQDGYTF. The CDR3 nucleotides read TGTGCCAGCAGTTACAGGCCTCAGGATGGCTACACCTTC.

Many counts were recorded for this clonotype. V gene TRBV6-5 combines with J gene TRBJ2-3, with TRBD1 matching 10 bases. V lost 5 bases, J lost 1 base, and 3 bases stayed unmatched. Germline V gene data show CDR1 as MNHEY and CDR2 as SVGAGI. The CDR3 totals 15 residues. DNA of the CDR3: TGTGCCAGCAGTACGGGGACAGGGGGCACAGATACGCAGTATTTT. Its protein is CASSTGTGGTDTQYF.

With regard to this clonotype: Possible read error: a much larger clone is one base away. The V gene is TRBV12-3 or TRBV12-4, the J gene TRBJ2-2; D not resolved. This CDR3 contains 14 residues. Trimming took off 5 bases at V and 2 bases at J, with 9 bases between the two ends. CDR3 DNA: TGTGCCAGCAGTCTTAGTCTCAACACCGGGGAGCTGTTTTTT. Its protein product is CASSLSLNTGELFF.

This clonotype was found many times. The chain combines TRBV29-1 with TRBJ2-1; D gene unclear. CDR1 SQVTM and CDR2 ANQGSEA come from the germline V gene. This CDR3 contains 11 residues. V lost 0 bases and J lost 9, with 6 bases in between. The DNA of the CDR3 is TGCAGCGTTGAAGAGGGGTTTGAGCAGTTCTTC. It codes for CSVEEGFEQFF.

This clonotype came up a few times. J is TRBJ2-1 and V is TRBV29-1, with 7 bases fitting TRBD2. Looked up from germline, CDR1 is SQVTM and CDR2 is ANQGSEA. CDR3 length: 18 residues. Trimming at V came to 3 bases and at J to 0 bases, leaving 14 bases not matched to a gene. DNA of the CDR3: TGCAGCGTTGATGGGGGGGGTAGACAGCCCGGCTCCTACAATGAGCAGTTCTTC. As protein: CSVDGGGRQPGSYNEQFF.

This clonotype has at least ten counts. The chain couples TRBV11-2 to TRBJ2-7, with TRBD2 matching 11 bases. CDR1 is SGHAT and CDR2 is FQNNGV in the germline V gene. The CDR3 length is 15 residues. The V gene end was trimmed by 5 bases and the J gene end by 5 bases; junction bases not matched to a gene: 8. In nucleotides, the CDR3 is TGTGCCAGCAGCACCAGACTAGCGGGACTCGACGAGCAGTACTTC. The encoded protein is CASSTRLAGLDEQYF.

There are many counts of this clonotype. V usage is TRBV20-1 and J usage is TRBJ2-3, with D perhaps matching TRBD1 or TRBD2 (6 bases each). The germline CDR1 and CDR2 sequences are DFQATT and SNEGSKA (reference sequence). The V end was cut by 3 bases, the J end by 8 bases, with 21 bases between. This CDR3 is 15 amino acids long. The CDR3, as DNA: TGCAGTGCTAGGGACGGGGGCGAGGGTGTGGTTACGCAGTATTTT. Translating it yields CSARDGGEGVVTQYF.

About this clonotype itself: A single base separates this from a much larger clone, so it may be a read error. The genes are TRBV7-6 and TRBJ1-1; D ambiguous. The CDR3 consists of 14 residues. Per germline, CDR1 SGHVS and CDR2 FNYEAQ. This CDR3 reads CTSSLSPANTEAFF. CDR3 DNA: TGTACCAGCAGCTTAAGTCCAGCGAACACTGAAGCTTTCTTT.

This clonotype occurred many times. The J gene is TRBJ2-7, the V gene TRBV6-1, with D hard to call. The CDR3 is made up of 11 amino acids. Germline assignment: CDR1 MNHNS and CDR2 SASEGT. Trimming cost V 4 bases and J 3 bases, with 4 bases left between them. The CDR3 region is CASSGSYEQYF. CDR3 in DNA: TGTGCCAGCAGTGGTAGCTACGAGCAGTACTTC.

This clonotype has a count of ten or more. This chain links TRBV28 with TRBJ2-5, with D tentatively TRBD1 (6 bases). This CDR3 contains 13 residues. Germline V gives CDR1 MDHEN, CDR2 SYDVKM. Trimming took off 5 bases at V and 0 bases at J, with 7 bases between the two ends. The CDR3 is CASSRTDQETQYF. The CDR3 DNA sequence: TGTGCCAGCAGTAGGACAGACCAAGAGACCCAGTACTTC.

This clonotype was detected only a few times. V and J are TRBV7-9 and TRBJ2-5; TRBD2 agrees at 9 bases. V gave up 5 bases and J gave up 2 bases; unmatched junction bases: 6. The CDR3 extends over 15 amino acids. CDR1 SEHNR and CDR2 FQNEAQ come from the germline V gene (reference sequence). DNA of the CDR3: TGTGCCAGCAGCCCCGGCGGGAGGGGGCAAGAGACCCAGTACTTC. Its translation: CASSPGGRGQETQYF.

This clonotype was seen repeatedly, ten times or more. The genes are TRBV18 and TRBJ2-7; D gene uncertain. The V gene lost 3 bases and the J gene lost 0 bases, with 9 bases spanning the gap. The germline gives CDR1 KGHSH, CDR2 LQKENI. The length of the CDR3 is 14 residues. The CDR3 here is CASSPQESSYEQYF. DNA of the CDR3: TGTGCCAGCTCACCTCAGGAGAGCTCCTACGAGCAGTACTTC.

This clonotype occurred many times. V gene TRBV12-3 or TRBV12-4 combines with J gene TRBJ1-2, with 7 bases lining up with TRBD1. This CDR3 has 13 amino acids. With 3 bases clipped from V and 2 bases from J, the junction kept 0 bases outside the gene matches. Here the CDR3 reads CASSLGQNYGYTF. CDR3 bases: TGTGCCAGCAGTTTGGGACAGAACTATGGCTACACCTTC.

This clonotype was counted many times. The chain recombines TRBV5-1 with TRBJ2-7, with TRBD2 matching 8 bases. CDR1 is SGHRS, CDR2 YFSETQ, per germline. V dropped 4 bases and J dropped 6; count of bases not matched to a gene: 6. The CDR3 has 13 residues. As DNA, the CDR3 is TGCGCCAGCAGCCTAGGAACTAGCGGCGAGCAGTACTTC. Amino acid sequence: CASSLGTSGEQYF.

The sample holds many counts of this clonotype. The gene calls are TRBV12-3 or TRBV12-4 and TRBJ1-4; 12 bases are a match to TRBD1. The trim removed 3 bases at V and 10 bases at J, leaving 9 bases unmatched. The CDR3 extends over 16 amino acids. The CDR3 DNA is TGTGCCAGCAGTTTTGAGTTGGGACAGGGGGCGGGAAAACTGTTTTTT. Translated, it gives CASSFELGQGAGKLFF.

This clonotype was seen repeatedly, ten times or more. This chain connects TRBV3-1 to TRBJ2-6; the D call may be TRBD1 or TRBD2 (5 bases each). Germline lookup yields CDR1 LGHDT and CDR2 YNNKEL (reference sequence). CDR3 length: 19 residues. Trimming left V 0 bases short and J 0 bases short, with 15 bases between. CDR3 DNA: TGTGCCAGCAGCCAAGATCGAGGGACCCGTAACTCTGGGGCCAACGTCCTGACTTTC. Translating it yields CASSQDRGTRNSGANVLTF.